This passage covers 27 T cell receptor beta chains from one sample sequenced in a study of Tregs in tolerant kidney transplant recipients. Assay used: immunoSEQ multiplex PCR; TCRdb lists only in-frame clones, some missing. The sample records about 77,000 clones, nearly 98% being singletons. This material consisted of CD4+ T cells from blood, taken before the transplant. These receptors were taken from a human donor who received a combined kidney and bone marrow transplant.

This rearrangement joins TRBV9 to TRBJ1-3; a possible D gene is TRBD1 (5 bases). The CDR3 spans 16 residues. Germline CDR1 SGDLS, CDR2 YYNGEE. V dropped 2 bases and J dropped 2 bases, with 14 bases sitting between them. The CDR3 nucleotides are TGTGCCAGCAGCGTCCTCGCAGTAGGGGCTGGAAACACCATATATTTT. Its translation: CASSVLAVGAGNTIYF.

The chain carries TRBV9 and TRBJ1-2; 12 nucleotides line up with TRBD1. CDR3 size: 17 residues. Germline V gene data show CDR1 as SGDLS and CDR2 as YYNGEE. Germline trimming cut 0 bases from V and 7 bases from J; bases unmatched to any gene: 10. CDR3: CASSVVPGQGAEGGYTF. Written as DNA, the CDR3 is TGTGCCAGCAGCGTAGTCCCGGGACAGGGGGCCGAGGGTGGCTACACCTTC.

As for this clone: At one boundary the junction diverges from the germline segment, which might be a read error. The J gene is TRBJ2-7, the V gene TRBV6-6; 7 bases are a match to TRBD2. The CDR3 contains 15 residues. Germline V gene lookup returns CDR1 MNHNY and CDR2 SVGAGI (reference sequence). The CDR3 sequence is CASTYGAGVGYEQYF. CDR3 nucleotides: TGTGCCAGCACTTACGGGGCGGGAGTGGGGTACGAGCAGTACTTC.

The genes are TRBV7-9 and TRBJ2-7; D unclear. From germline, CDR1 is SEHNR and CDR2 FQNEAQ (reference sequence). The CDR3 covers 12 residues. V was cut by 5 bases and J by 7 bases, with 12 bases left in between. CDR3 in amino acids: CASSLVEREQYF. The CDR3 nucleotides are TGTGCCAGCAGCCTAGTTGAGAGGGAGCAGTACTTC.

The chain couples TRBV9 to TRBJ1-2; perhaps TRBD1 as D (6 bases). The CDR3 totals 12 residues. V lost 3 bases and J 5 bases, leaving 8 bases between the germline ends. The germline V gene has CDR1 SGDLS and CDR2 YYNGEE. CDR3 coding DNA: TGTGCCAGCAGCGCGAGGGGGTATGGCTACACCTTC. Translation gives CASSARGYGYTF.

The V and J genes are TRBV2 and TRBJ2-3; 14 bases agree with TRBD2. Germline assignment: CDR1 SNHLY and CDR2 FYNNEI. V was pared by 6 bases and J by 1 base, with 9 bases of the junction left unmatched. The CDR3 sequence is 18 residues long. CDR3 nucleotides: TGTGCCAGCAGAACGGGACTAGCGGGAGCCGGTGGCACAGATACGCAGTATTTT. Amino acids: CASRTGLAGAGGTDTQYF.

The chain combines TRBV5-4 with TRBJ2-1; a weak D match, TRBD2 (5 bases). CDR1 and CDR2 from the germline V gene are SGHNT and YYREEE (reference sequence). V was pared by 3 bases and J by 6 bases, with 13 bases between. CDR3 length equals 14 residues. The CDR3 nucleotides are TGTGCCAGCAGCTCCACCCGAACTAGCAATGAGCAGTTCTTC. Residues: CASSSTRTSNEQFF.

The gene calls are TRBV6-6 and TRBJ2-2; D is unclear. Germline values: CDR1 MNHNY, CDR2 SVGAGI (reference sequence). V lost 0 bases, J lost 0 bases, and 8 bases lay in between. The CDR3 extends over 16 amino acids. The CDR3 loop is CASSYSSTANTGELFF. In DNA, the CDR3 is TGTGCCAGCAGTTACTCGAGTACGGCGAACACCGGGGAGCTGTTTTTT.

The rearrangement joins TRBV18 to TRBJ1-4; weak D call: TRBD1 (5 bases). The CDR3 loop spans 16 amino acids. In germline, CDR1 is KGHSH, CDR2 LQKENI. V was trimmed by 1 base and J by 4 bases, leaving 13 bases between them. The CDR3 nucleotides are TGTGCCAGCTCACCACTCCGTTCAGGGAATAATGAAAAACTGTTTTTT. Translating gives CASSPLRSGNNEKLFF.

The CDR3 protein is CASSASGGGQPQHF. CDR3 bases: TGTGCCAGCAGCGCGAGTGGGGGGGGACAGCCCCAGCATTTT. The chain links TRBV7-9 to TRBJ1-5; D might be TRBD1 (5 bases). The CDR3 has 14 amino acids. Germline CDR1 SEHNR, CDR2 FQNEAQ (reference sequence). V lost 5 bases and J lost 7, with 15 bases in between.

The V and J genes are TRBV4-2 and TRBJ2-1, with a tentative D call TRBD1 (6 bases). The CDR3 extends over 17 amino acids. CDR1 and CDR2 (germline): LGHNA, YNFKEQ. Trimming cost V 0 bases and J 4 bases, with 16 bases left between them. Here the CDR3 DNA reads TGTGCCAGCAGCCAAGAACTAAAACGTCAGGGGTACAATGAGCAGTTCTTC. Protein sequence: CASSQELKRQGYNEQFF.

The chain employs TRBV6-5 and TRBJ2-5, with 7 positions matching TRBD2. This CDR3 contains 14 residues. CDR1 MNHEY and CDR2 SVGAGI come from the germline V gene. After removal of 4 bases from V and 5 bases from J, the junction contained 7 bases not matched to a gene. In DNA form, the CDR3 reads TGTGCCAGCAGTTTCGCGGGGGACCGGGAGACCCAGTACTTC. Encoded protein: CASSFAGDRETQYF.

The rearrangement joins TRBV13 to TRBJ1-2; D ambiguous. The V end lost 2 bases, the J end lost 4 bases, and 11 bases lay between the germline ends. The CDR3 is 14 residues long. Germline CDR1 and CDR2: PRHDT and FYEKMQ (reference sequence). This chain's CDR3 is CASSLRGLGYGYTF. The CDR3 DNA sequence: TGTGCCAGCAGCTTACGCGGGCTGGGCTATGGCTACACCTTC. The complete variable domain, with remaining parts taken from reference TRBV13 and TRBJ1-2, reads AAGVIQSPRHLIKEKRETATLKCYPIPRHDTVYWYQQGPGQDPQFLISFYEKMQSDKGSIPDRFSAQQFSDYHSELNMSSLELGDSALYFCASSLRGLGYGYTFGSGTRLTVV.

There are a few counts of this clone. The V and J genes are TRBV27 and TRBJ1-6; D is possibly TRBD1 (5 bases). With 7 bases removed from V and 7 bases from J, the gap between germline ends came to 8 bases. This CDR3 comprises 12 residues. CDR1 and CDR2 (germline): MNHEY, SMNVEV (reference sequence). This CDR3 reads CASIRGNSPLHF. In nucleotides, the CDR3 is TGTGCCAGCATACGGGGGAATTCACCCCTCCACTTT.

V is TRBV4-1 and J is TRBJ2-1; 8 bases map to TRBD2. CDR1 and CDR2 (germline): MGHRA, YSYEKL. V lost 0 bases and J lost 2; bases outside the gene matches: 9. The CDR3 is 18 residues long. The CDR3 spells CASSQESKWGLAYNEQFF. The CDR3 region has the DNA TGCGCCAGCAGCCAAGAAAGTAAATGGGGACTAGCCTACAATGAGCAGTTCTTC.

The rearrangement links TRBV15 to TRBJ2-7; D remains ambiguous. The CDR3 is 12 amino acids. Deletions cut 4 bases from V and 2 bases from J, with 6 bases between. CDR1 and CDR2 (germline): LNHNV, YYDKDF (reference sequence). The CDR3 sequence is CATSTGPYEQYF. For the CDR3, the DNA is TGTGCCACCAGCACCGGTCCCTACGAGCAGTACTTC. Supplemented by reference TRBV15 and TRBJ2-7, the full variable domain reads DAMVIQNPRYQVTQFGKPVTLSCSQTLNHNVMYWYQQKSSQAPKLLFHYYDKDFNNEADTPDNFQSRRPNTSFCFLDIRSPGLGDTAMYLCATSTGPYEQYFGPGTRLTVT.

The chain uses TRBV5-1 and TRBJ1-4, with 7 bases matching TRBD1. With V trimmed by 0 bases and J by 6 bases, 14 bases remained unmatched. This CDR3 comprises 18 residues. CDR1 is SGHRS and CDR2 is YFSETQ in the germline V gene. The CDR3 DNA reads TGCGCCAGCAGCTTGGAGGGGGACAGAGGGGGGATTCATGAAAAACTGTTTTTT. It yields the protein CASSLEGDRGGIHEKLFF. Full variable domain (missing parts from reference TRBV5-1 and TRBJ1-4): KAGVTQTPRYLIKTRGQQVTLSCSPISGHRSVSWYQQTPGQGLQFLFEYFSETQRNKGNFPGRFSGRQFSNSRSEMNVSTLELGDSALYLCASSLEGDRGGIHEKLFFGSGTQLSVL.

CDR3 protein: CASSSRQGATEAFF. CDR3 bases: TGTGCCAGCAGCTCAAGACAGGGGGCCACTGAAGCTTTCTTT. V is TRBV13 and J is TRBJ1-1; the match to TRBD1 covers 10 bases. CDR1 PRHDT and CDR2 FYEKMQ come from the germline V gene (reference sequence). Trimming cost V 4 bases and J 4 bases; bases outside gene matches: 3. The CDR3 is 14 residues long. Full variable domain (rest looked up from reference TRBV13 and TRBJ1-1): AAGVIQSPRHLIKEKRETATLKCYPIPRHDTVYWYQQGPGQDPQFLISFYEKMQSDKGSIPDRFSAQQFSDYHSELNMSSLELGDSALYFCASSSRQGATEAFFGQGTRLTVV.

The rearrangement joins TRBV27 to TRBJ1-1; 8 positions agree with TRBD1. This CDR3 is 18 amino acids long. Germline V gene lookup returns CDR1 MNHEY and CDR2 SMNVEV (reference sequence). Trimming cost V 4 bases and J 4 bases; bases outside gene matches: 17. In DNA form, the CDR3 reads TGTGCCAGCAGTTATTGGCAGGGGGCCCGAGGATTACGCACTGAAGCTTTCTTT. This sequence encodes CASSYWQGARGLRTEAFF.

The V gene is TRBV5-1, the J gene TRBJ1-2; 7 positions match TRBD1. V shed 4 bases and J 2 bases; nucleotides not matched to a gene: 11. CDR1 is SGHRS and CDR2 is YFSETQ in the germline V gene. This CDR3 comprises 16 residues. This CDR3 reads CASSPLTGTANYGYTF. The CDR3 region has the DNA TGCGCCAGCAGCCCACTAACCGGGACAGCAAACTATGGCTACACCTTC.

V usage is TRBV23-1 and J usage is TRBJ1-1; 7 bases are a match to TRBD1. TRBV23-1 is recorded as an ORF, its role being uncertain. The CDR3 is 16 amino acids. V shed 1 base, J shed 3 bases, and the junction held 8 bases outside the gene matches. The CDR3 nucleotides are TGCGCCAGCAGTCAATGTCGCGACAGGGAAGACACTGAAGCTTTCTTT. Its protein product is CASSQCRDREDTEAFF.

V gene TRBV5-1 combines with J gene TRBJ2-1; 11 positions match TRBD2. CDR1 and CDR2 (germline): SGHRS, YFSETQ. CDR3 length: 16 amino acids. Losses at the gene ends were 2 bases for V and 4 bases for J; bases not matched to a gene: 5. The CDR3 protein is CASSFFTSGSYNEQFF. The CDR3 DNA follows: TGCGCCAGCAGCTTCTTCACTAGCGGGAGTTACAATGAGCAGTTCTTC. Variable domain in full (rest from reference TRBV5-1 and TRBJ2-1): KAGVTQTPRYLIKTRGQQVTLSCSPISGHRSVSWYQQTPGQGLQFLFEYFSETQRNKGNFPGRFSGRQFSNSRSEMNVSTLELGDSALYLCASSFFTSGSYNEQFFGPGTRLTVL.

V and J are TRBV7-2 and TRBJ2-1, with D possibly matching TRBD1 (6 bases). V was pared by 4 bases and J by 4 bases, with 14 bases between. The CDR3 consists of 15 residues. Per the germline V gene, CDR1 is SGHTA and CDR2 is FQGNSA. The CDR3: CASSSQGPQYNEQFF. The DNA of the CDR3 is TGTGCCAGCAGCTCCCAGGGGCCACAATACAATGAGCAGTTCTTC.

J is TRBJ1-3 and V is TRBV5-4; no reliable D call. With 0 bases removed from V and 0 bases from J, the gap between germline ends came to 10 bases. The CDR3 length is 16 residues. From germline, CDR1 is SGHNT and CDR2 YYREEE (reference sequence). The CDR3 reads CASSLAGGPSGNTIYF. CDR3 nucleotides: TGTGCCAGCAGCTTGGCCGGTGGTCCCTCTGGAAACACCATATATTTT.

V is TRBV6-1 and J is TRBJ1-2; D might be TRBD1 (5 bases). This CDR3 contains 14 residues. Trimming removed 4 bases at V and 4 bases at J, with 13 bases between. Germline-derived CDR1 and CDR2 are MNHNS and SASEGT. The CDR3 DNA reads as TGTGCCAGCAGTGTCGGCAGGGAGGTCTATGGCTACACCTTC. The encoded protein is CASSVGREVYGYTF.

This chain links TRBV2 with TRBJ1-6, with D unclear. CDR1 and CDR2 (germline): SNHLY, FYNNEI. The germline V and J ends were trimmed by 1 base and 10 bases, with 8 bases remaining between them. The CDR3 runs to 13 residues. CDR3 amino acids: CASSEVPNSPLHF. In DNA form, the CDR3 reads TGTGCCAGCAGTGAAGTTCCTAACTCACCCCTCCACTTT.

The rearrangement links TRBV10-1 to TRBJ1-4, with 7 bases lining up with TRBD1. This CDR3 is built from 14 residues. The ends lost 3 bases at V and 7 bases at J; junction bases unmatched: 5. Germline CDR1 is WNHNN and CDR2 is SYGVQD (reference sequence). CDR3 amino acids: CASSDEGACEKLFF. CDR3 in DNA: TGCGCCAGCAGTGATGAGGGGGCGTGTGAAAAACTGTTTTTT.